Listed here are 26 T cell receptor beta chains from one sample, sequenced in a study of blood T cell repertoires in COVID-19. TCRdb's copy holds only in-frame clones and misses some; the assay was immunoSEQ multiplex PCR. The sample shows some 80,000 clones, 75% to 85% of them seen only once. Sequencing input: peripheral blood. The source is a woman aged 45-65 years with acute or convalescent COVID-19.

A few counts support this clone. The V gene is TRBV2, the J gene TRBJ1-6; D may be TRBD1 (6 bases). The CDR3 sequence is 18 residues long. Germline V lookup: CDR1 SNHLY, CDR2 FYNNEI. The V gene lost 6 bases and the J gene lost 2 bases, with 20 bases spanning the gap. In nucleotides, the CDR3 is TGTGCCAGCAGGGCCCAGGGGAGTGGATACCCCTATAATTCACCCCTCCACTTT. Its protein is CASRAQGSGYPYNSPLHF.

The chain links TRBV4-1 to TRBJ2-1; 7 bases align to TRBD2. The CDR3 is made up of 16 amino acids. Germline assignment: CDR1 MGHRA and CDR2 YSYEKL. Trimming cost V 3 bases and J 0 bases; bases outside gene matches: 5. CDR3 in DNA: TGCGCCAGCAGCCATCCACTAGCGAGCTCCTACAATGAGCAGTTCTTC. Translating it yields CASSHPLASSYNEQFF.

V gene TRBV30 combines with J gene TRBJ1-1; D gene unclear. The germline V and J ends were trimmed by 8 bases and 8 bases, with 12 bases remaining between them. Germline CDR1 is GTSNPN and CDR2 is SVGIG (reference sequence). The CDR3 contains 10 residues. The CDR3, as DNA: TGTGCCGGAGGTCTGATAGAAGCTTTCTTT. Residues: CAGGLIEAFF.

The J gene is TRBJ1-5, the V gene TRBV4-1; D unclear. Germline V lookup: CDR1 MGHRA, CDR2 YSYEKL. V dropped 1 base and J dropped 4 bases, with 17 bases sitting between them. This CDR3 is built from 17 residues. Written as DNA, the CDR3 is TGCGCCAGCAGCCAAGGTCCCATACAGTTTAGGAATCAGCCCCAGCATTTT. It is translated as CASSQGPIQFRNQPQHF.

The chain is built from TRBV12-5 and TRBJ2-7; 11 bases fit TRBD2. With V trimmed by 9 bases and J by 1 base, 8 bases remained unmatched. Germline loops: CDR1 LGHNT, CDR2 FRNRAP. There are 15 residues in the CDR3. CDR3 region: CASRSTSGSSYEQYF. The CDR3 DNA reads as TGTGCTAGCCGTTCCACTAGCGGGAGTTCCTACGAGCAGTACTTC.

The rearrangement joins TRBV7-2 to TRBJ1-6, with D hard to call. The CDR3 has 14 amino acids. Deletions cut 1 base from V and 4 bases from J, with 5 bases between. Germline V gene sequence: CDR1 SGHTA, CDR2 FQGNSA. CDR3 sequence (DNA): TGTGCCAGCAGCTTAGGCGGATATAATTCACCCCTCCACTTT. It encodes CASSLGGYNSPLHF.

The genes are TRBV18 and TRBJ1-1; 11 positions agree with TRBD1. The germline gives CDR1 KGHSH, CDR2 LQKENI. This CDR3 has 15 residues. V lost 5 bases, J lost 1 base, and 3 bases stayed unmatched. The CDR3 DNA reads TGTGCCAGCTCAGGACAGGGGGCTCAGAACACTGAAGCTTTCTTT. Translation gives CASSGQGAQNTEAFF.

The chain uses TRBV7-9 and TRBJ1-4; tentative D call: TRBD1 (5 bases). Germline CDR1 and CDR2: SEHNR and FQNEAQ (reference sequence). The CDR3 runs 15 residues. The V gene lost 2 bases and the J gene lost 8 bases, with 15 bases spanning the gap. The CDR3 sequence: CASSLYPGGTEKLFF. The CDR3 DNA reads TGTGCCAGCAGCTTATACCCGGGGGGGACCGAAAAACTGTTTTTT.

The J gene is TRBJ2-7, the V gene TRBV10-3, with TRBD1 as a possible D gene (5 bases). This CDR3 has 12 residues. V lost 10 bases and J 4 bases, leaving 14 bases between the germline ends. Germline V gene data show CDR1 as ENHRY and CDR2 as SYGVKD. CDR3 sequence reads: CATSERGYEQYF. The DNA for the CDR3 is TGTGCCACGTCCGAAAGGGGTTACGAGCAGTACTTC.

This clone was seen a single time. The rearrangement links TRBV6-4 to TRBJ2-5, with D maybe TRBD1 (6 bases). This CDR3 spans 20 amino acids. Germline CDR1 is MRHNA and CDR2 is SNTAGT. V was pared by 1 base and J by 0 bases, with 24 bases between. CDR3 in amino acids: CASSDWKGVGPLKYQETQYF. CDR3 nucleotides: TGTGCCAGCAGTGACTGGAAGGGGGTAGGACCTCTTAAGTACCAAGAGACCCAGTACTTC.

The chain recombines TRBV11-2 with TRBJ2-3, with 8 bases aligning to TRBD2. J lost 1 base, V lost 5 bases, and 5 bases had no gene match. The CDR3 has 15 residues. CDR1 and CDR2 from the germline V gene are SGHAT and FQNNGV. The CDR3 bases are TGTGCCAGCAGCGCAGCGGGGGCACGCACAGATACGCAGTATTTT. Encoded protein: CASSAAGARTDTQYF. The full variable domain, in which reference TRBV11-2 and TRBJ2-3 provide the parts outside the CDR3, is EAGVAQSPRYKIIEKRQSVAFWCNPISGHATLYWYQQILGQGPKLLIQFQNNGVVDDSQLPKDRFSAERLKGVDSTLKIQPAKLEDSAVYLCASSAAGARTDTQYFGPGTRLTVL.

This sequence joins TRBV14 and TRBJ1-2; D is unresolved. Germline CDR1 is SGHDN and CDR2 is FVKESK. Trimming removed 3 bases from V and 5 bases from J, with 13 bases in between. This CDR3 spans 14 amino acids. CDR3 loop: CASSQIEQMYGYTF. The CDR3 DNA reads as TGTGCCAGCAGCCAGATAGAACAGATGTATGGCTACACCTTC.

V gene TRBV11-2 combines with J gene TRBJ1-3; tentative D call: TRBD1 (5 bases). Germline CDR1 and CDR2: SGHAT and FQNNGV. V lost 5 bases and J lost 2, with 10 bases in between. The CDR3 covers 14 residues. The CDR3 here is CASSRGTAGNTIYF. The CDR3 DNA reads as TGTGCCAGCAGCCGCGGGACTGCTGGAAACACCATATATTTT.

CDR3 amino acids: CASSRDSGNTIYF. Here the CDR3 DNA reads TGCGCCAGCAGCCGGGACTCTGGAAACACCATATATTTT. V is TRBV5-1 and J is TRBJ1-3; no definite D call. The germline V gene encodes CDR1 SGHRS and CDR2 YFSETQ. V was shortened by 4 bases and J by 0 bases, with 5 bases between the two germline ends. The CDR3 runs to 13 residues. Full variable domain (remainder filled in from reference TRBV5-1 and TRBJ1-3): KAGVTQTPRYLIKTRGQQVTLSCSPISGHRSVSWYQQTPGQGLQFLFEYFSETQRNKGNFPGRFSGRQFSNSRSEMNVSTLELGDSALYLCASSRDSGNTIYFGEGSWLTVV.

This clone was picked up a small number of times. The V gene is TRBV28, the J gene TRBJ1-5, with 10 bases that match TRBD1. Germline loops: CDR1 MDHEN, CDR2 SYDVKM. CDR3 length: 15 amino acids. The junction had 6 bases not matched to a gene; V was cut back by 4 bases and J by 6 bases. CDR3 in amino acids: CASSSRTGGSQPQHF. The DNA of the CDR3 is TGTGCCAGCAGTTCCCGGACAGGGGGGTCTCAGCCCCAGCATTTT. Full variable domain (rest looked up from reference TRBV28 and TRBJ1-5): DVKVTQSSRYLVKRTGEKVFLECVQDMDHENMFWYRQDPGLGLRLIYFSYDVKMKEKGDIPEGYSVSREKKERFSLILESASTNQTSMYLCASSSRTGGSQPQHFGDGTRLSIL.

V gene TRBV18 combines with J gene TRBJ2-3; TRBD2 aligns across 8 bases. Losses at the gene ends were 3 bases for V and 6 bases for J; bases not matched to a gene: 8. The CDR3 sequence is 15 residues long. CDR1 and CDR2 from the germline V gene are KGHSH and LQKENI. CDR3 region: CASSPNSGISDTQYF. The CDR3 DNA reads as TGTGCCAGCTCACCGAATAGCGGGATCTCCGATACGCAGTATTTT.

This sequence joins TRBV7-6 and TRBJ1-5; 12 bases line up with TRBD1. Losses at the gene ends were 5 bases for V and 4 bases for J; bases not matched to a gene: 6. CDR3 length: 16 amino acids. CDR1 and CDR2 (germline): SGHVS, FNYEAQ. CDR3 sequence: CASSPGDRGQNQPQHF. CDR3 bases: TGTGCCAGCAGCCCTGGGGACAGGGGGCAAAATCAGCCCCAGCATTTT.

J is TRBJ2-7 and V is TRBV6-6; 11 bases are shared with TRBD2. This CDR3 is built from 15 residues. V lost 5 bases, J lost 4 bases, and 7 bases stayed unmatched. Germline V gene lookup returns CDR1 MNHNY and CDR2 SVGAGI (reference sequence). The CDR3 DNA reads TGTGCCAGCAGTGGGACTAGCGGCCCCGCTTACGAGCAGTACTTC. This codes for CASSGTSGPAYEQYF.

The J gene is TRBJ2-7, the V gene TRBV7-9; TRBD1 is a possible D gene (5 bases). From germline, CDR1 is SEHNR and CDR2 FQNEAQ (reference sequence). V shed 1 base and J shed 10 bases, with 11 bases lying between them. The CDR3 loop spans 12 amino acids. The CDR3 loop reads CASSLEVQGQYF. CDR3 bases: TGTGCCAGCAGCTTAGAGGTTCAGGGTCAGTACTTC.

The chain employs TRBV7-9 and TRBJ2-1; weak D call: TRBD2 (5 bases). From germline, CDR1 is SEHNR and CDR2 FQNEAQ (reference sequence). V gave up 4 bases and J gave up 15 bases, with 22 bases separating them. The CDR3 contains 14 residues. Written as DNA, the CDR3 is TGTGCCAGCAGCTCCACGAAAGACGGTGGAGGCCGGTTCTTC. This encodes CASSSTKDGGGRFF. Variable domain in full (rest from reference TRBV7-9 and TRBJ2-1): DTGVSQNPRHKITKRGQNVTFRCDPISEHNRLYWYRQTLGQGPEFLTYFQNEAQLEKSRLLSDRFSAERPKGSFSTLEIQRTEQGDSAMYLCASSSTKDGGGRFFGPGTRLTVL.

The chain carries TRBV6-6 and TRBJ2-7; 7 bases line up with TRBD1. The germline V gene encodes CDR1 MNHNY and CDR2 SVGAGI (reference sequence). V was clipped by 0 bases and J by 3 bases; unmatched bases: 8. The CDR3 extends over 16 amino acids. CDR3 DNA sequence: TGTGCCAGCAGTTACTCCGGACAGGCATCGGTCTACGAGCAGTACTTC. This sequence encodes CASSYSGQASVYEQYF.

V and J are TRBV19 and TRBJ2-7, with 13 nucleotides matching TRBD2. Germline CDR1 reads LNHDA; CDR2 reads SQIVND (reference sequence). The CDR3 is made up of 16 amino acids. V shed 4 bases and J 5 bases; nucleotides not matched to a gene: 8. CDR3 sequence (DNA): TGTGCCAGTAGTAGGGCGAGACTAGCGGGAGGCGACGAGCAGTACTTC. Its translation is CASSRARLAGGDEQYF.

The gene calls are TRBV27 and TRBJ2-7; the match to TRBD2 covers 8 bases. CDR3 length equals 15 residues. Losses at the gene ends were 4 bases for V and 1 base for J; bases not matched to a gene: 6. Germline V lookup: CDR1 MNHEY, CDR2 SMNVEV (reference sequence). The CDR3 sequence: CASSSGRAGSYEQYF. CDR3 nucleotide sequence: TGTGCCAGCAGTTCCGGGAGGGCCGGATCCTACGAGCAGTACTTC.

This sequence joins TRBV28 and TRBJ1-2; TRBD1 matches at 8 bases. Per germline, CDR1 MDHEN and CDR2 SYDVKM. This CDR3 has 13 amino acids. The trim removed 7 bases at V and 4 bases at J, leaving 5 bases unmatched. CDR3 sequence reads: CASTEQGVYGYTF. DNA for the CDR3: TGTGCCAGCACCGAACAGGGGGTCTATGGCTACACCTTC.

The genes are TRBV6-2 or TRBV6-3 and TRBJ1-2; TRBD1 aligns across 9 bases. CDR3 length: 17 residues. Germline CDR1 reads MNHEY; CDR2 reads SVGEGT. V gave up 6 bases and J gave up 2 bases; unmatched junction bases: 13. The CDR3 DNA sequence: TGTGCCAGCAGACCTGATACCGGACAGGGGCGAAACTATGGCTACACCTTC. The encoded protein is CASRPDTGQGRNYGYTF.

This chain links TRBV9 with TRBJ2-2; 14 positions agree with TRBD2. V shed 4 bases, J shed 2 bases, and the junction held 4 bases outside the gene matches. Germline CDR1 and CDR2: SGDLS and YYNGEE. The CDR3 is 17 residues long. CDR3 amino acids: CASSRLAGGLNTGELFF. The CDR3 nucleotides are TGTGCCAGCAGCCGACTAGCGGGAGGGCTCAACACCGGGGAGCTGTTTTTT.